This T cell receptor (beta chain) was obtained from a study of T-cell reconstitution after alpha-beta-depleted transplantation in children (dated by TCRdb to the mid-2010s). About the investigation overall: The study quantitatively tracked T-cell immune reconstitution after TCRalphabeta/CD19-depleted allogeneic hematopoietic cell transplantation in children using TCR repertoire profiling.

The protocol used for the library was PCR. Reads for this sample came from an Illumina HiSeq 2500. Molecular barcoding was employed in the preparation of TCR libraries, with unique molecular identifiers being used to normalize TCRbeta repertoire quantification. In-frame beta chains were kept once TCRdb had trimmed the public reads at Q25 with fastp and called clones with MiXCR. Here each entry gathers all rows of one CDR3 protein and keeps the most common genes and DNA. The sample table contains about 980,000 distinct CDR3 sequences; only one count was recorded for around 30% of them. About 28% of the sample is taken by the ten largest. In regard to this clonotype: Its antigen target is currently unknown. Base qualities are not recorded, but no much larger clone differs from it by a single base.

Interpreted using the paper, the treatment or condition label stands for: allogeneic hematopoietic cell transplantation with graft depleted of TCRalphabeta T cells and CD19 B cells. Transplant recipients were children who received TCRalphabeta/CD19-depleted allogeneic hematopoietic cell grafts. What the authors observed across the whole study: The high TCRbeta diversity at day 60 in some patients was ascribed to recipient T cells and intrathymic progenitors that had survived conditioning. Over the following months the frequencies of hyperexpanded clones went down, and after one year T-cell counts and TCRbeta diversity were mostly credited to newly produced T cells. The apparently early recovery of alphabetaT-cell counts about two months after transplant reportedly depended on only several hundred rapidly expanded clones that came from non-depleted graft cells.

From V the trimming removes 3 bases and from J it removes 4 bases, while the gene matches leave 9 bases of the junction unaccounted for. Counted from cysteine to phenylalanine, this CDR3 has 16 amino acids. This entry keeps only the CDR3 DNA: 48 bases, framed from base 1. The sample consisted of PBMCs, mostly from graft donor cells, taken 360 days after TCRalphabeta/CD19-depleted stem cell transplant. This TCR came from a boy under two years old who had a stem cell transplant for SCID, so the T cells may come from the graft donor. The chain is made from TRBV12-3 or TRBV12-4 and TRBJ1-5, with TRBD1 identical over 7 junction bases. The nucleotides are TGTGCCAGCAGTTTTGGCGGAGACAGGGTGAATCAGCCCCAGCATTTT. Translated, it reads CASSFGGDRVNQPQHF.